This T cell receptor beta chain is from a study of cytomegalovirus exposure and HLA in healthy donors. Study background: A subsequent analysis stated that the 120 or so validation repertoires were run on the same platform as the 650 to 850 first-cohort repertoires.

Some clones are missing from TCRdb's copy, which holds only in-frame ones; the method was immunoSEQ multiplex PCR. This table holds under 130,000 clones, around 86% found once. Overall study findings and caveats: Specificity of three CMV-associated chains for CMV antigens was verified in vitro. It was around 160 TCR beta chains that were listed as cytomegalovirus-associated. Usually a TCR sequence was rare, but some public TCRs were found in many donors.

Comment on this clone: Its antigen is undetermined.

CDR3 size: 13 residues. Germline CDR1 KGHSH, CDR2 LQKENI. The V and J ends lost 5 bases and 8 bases, in that order; junction bases with no gene match: 4. This TCR was sampled from a woman younger than 30 in good health and CMV-seropositive. The rearrangement links TRBV18 to TRBJ1-1; 11 bases align to TRBD1. The material sequenced was PBMCs. The CDR3 loop is CASSIRDRGEAFF. As DNA, the CDR3 is TGTGCCAGCTCAATACGGGACAGGGGGGAAGCTTTCTTT. Supplemented by reference TRBV18 and TRBJ1-1, the full variable domain reads NAGVMQNPRHLVRRRGQEARLRCSPMKGHSHVYWYRQLPEEGLKFMVYLQKENIIDESGMPKERFSAEFPKEGPSILRIQQVVRGDSAAYFCASSIRDRGEAFFGQGTRLTVV.